This is a list of T cell receptor beta chains from one sample in a study of response to subunit inactivated influenza vaccine. TCRdb redid the calling of the RT-PCR reads with MiXCR, one entry per CDR3 protein. The sample contains 630,000 or so distinct CDR3 sequences, about a sixth of which appear only once. The material sequenced was PBMCs from blood, taken less than 13 days after vaccination. Every receptor here comes from a man aged 50-59 years who received an inactivated influenza vaccine. The CDR3 runs from the conserved cysteine through the conserved F or W. D genes are given only for firm matches. Some rows have no size entry. The others give once, few or many, or a class for an expanded clone.

>.|TRBJ2-3|TRBV15|few
TGTGCCACCAGCAGCCCACAGGGTATGACAGATACGCAGTATTTT
CATSSPQGMTDTQYF
>.|TRBJ1-1|TRBV10-3|.
TGTGCCATCAGTGCGGGACACCTTGAAGCTTTCTTT
CAISAGHLEAFF
>.|TRBJ2-3|TRBV11-2|few
TGTGCCAGCAGCTTAGATCAGGCTGGTATAGGTACGCAGTATTTT
CASSLDQAGIGTQYF
>.|TRBJ1-5|TRBV7-8|.
TGTGCCAGCAGCCTCGGGCGGGGTAGCAATCAGCCCCAGCATTTT
CASSLGRGSNQPQHF
>.|TRBJ2-5|TRBV10-3|medium-sized
TGTGCCATCAGCACTAGTGAGGAGACCCAGTACTTC
CAISTSEETQYF
>TRBD1|TRBJ2-4|TRBV4-3|.
TGCGCCAGCAGCCCTATACAGGGGGCTGTCATTCAGTACTTC
CASSPIQGAVIQYF
>.|TRBJ2-3|TRBV29-1|.
TGCAGCGTTGATTATCAGGGCGTAGATACGCAGTATTTT
CSVDYQGVDTQYF
>.|TRBJ2-1|TRBV6-1|.
TGTGCCACCGAGATGGTCCTAAGGAAGAATGAGCAGTTCTTC
CATEMVLRKNEQFF
>.|TRBJ2-7|TRBV4-3|.
TGCGCCAGCAGCCAAAAAAGGAACGGCGAGCAGTACTTC
CASSQKRNGEQYF
>.|TRBJ1-6|TRBV5-5|many
TGTGCCAGCAGCCGTCAGGGGACGGGAGATAATTCACCCCTCCACTTT
CASSRQGTGDNSPLHF
>TRBD2|TRBJ2-1|TRBV3-1|.
TGTGCCAGCAGCCAACCGGGACTAGCGGTGGGCAATGAGCAGTTCTTC
CASSQPGLAVGNEQFF
>.|TRBJ2-7|TRBV20-1|.
TGCAGTGCTTCGTGGTCGGGACGAACTCTCGAGCAGTACTTC
CSASWSGRTLEQYF
>.|TRBJ2-5|TRBV20-1|few
TGCAGTGCTAGTTTGGCCCAAGAGACCCAGTACTTC
CSASLAQETQYF
>.|TRBJ2-1|TRBV12-3/TRBV12-4|many
TGTGCCAGCAGCAAATCGGGGGCGAGCTCCTACAATGAGCAGTTCTTC
CASSKSGASSYNEQFF
>TRBD1|TRBJ2-7|TRBV7-8|.
TGTGCCAGCAGCTATGGGACAGGTGGCAAGGAGTACGAGCAGTACTTC
CASSYGTGGKEYEQYF
>TRBD2|TRBJ2-1|TRBV19|few
TGTGCCAGTAGTATAGATCGACTAGCGCCCCGGTCCAATGAGCAGTTCTTC
CASSIDRLAPRSNEQFF
>TRBD1|TRBJ1-5|TRBV20-1|few
TGCAGTGCTCACCGAGGGACAGCTTATAGCAATCAGCCCCAGCATTTT
CSAHRGTAYSNQPQHF
>.|TRBJ1-1|TRBV5-1|few
TGCGCCAGCAGCTTGTTCGGGGGGGACGCTTTCTTT
CASSLFGGDAFF
>.|TRBJ2-1|TRBV27|.
TGTGCCAGCACCCAAACGGGTGAGCAGTTCTTC
CASTQTGEQFF
>TRBD1|TRBJ1-1|TRBV12-3/TRBV12-4|few
TGTGCCAGCAGTTCGAACACAGGGGGACGCACTGAAGCTTTCTTT
CASSSNTGGRTEAFF
>TRBD1|TRBJ2-7|TRBV6-5|.
TGTGCCAGCAGTTCGTACAGGGGGCCACGGTACGAGCAGTACTTC
CASSSYRGPRYEQYF
>.|TRBJ2-7|TRBV5-5|.
TGTGCCAGCAGCGTACAAAGCTCCTACGAGCAGTACTTC
CASSVQSSYEQYF
>.|TRBJ2-3|TRBV6-1|.
TGTTCCAGCAGTGCGGTGTGGGGGTACACAGATACGCAGTATTTT
CSSSAVWGYTDTQYF
>.|TRBJ2-5|TRBV7-9|few
TGTGCCAGCAGCTTAAGGGTGGTCAACCGCCAAGAGACCCAGTACTTC
CASSLRVVNRQETQYF
>TRBD1|TRBJ1-3|TRBV28|few
TGTGCCAGACAAGCAGGGGGCCGTGCTGGAAACACCATATATTTT
CARQAGGRAGNTIYF
>.|TRBJ2-5|TRBV9|few
TGTGCCAGCAGCGTAGTGGGTACGGGGCGTGAGACCCAGTACTTC
CASSVVGTGRETQYF
>.|TRBJ2-7|TRBV20-1|many
TGCAGTGCTAGAGGTCTGAAGACAAACACCTACGAGCAGTACTTC
CSARGLKTNTYEQYF
>.|TRBJ2-1|TRBV20-1|.
TGCAGTGCTAGAGATTTGCGGGTTTTCGATGAGCAGTTCTTC
CSARDLRVFDEQFF
>TRBD1|TRBJ2-2|TRBV9|many
TGTGCCAGCAGCGGGGTCACAGGGGGGACAAACACCGGGGAGCTGTTTTTT
CASSGVTGGTNTGELFF
>.|TRBJ1-4|TRBV10-2|.
TGCGCCAGCAAACCGGGCCAAGGGGAAAAACTGTTTTTT
CASKPGQGEKLFF
>.|TRBJ1-1|TRBV6-1|few
TGTGCCGCAGCCCCTTCTGGAACTGAAGCTTTCTTT
CAAAPSGTEAFF
>.|TRBJ2-1|TRBV12-3/TRBV12-4|.
TGTGCCAGCAGACCCGGGACTGACTACAATGAGCAGTTCTTC
CASRPGTDYNEQFF
>.|TRBJ2-1|TRBV5-1|few
TGCGCCAGCAGCGCCCGTGGCGGAGATGACAATGAGCAGCTCTTC
CASSARGGDDNEQLF
>.|TRBJ2-3|TRBV20-1|.
TGCAGTGCTAGCGGGACGGTCGATACGCAGTATTTT
CSASGTVDTQYF
>.|TRBJ2-2|TRBV7-8|.
TGTGCCAGCAGCTCAGTCGGCGGGAACACCGGGGAGCTGTTTTTT
CASSSVGGNTGELFF
>TRBD1|TRBJ2-4|TRBV20-1|few
TGCAGTGTTAACAGGGGGCAAAACATTCAGTACTTC
CSVNRGQNIQYF
>.|TRBJ1-2|TRBV6-5|.
TGTGCCAGCGCCAATCCTAACTATGGCTACACCTTC
CASANPNYGYTF